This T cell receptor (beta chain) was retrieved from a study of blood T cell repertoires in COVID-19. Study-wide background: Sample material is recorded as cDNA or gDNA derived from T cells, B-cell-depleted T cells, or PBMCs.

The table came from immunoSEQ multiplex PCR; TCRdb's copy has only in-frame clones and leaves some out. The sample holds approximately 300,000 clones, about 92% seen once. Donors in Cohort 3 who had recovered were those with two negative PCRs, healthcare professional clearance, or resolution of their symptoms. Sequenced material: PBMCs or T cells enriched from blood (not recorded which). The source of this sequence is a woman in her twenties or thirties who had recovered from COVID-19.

The CDR3: CASTIGGRGDQPQHF. The CDR3 coding sequence is TGTGCCAGCACCATTGGGGGGCGGGGGGATCAGCCCCAGCATTTT. The rearrangement links TRBV28 to TRBJ1-5; tentatively, D is TRBD1 (6 bases). Germline CDR1 and CDR2: MDHEN and SYDVKM. V lost 7 bases and J lost 5, with 18 bases in between. This CDR3 region has 15 residues. Drawing the rest from reference TRBV28 and TRBJ1-5, the complete variable domain is DVKVTQSSRYLVKRTGEKVFLECVQDMDHENMFWYRQDPGLGLRLIYFSYDVKMKEKGDIPEGYSVSREKKERFSLILESASTNQTSMYLCASTIGGRGDQPQHFGDGTRLSIL.